One sample yielded the 2 T cell receptor beta chains listed below, sequenced in a study of blood T cells in healthy people across ages. Then a second PCR, running roughly 7 to 11 cycles, was carried out with a sample-barcoded 5' primer and a J-beta primer mix. TCRdb analysed the 5' RACE reads with MiXCR anew, one entry per CDR3 protein. The data contain about 840,000 distinct CDR3 sequences, roughly 29% of them singletons. The sample was also reused in another study, on T cells of mothers and their children.

Sequenced: blood. The receptors derive from a woman between 40 and 50 years old in good health.

The J gene is TRBJ2-5, the V gene TRBV20-1; D may be TRBD1 (6 bases). With the DNA end fitting TRBJ2-7 better, the J assignment may be wrong. This CDR3 is 15 amino acids long. Germline assignment: CDR1 DFQATT and CDR2 SNEGSKA (reference sequence). The CDR3 DNA sequence: TGCAGTGCTAGAGGGGGGCAGGGTCTTAGCTACGAGCAGTACTTC. Residues: CSARGGQGLSYEQYF.

This clonotype was counted ten times or more. The chain is built from TRBV12-3 or TRBV12-4 and TRBJ1-2; D uncertain. V was clipped by 3 bases and J by 0 bases, with 5 bases between them. The CDR3 is 13 residues long. The chain's CDR3 is CASSFGANYGYTF. CDR3 DNA sequence: TGTGCCAGCAGTTTCGGAGCTAACTATGGCTACACCTTC.